The following is a T cell receptor (beta chain) sequence with its context. Its antigen is currently unknown. These data are taken from a study of cytomegalovirus exposure and HLA in healthy donors. Overall study: Roughly 80 million unique TCRs from HLA-typed donors were held in an early data release.

CDR1 is SGHNT and CDR2 is YYREEE in the germline V gene (reference sequence). The CDR3 consists of 13 residues. V lost 0 bases and J 4 bases, leaving 5 bases between the germline ends. The PCR made use of 60 Vbeta and 13 Jbeta primers. TCRdb's table, derived via immunoSEQ multiplex PCR, lists solely in-frame clones and lacks some. The table lists under 200,000 clones, 70% to 90% of them singletons. Findings and limits, study-wide: In a later analysis, specific HLA alleles were associated with under 20,000 TCR beta sequences at a 0.05 false discovery rate. It emerged from a later analysis that several of the most significant clusters appeared to be linked to common viral pathogens.

The source of this sequence is a man aged 18 to 30 in good health and CMV-seropositive. Sequencing input: PBMCs. V usage is TRBV5-4 and J usage is TRBJ2-1; D is unclear. The CDR3 protein is CASSLGQYNEQFF. As DNA, the CDR3 is TGTGCCAGCAGCTTGGGACAATACAATGAGCAGTTCTTC.